This T cell receptor (beta chain) is from a study of cytomegalovirus exposure and HLA in healthy donors. V trimming: 1 base; J trimming: 7 bases; junction bases outside the gene matches: 7. Germline V gives CDR1 LGHNA, CDR2 YSLEER. There are 16 residues in the CDR3. The PCR employed 60 Vbeta primers together with 13 Jbeta primers. Assay: immunoSEQ multiplex PCR; the TCRdb copy retains only in-frame clones and omits some. The data show about 120,000 clones, roughly 72% seen once. The study, taken as a whole, reports: About 87% or about 30% of the time was how often most TCR beta V segments were productive, according to an earlier analysis.

This clone was recorded a few times. The target antigen is unknown. This sequence originates from a woman aged 45-65 years in good health and CMV-seropositive. The V and J genes are TRBV4-3 and TRBJ1-4; 9 positions match TRBD1. Sequenced material: PBMCs. CDR3 loop: CASSQGGTGYSEKLFF. Here the CDR3 DNA reads TGCGCCAGCAGCCAAGGGGGGACAGGGTATTCTGAAAAACTGTTTTTT.